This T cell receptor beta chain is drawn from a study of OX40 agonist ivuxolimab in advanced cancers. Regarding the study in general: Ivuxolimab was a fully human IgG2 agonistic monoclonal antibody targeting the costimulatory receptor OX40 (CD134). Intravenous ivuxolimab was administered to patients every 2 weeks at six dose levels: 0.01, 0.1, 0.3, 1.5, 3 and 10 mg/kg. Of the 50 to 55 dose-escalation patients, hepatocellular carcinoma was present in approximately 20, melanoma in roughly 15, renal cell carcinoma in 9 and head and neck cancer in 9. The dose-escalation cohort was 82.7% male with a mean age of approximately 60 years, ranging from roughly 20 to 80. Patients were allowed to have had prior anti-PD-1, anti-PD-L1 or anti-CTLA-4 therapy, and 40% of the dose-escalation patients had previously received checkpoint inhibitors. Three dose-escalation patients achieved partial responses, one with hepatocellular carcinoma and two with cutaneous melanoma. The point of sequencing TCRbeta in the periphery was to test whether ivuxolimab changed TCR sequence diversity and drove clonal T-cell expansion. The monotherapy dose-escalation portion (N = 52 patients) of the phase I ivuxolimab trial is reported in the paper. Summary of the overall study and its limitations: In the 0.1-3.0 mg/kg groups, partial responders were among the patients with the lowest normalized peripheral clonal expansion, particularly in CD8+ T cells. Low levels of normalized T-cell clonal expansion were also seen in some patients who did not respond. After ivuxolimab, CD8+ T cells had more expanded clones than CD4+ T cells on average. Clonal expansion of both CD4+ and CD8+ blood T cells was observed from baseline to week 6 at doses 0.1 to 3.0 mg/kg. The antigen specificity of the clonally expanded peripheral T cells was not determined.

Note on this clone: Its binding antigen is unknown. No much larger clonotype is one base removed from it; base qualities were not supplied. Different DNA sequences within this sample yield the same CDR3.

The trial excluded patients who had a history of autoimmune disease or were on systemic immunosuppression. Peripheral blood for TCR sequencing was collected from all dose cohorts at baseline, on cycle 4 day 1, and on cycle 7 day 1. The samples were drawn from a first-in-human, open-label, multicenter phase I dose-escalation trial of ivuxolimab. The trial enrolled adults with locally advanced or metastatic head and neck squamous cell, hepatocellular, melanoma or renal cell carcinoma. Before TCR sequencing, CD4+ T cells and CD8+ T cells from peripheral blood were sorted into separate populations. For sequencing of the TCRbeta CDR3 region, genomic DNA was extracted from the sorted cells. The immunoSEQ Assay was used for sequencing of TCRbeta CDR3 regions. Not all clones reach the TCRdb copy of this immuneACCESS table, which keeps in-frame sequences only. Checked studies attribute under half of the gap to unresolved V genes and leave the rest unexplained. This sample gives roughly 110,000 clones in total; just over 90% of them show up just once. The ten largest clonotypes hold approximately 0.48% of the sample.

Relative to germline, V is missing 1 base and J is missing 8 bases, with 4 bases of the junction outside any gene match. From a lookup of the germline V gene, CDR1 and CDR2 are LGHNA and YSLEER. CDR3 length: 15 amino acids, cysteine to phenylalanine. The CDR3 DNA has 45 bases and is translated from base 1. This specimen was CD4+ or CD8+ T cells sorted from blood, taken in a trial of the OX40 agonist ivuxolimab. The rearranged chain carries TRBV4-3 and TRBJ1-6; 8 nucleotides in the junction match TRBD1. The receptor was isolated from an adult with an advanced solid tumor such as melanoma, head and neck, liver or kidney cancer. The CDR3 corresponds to CASSQGGQGDSPLHF. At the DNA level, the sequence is TGCGCCAGCAGCCAAGGAGGACAGGGCGATTCACCCCTCCACTTT.